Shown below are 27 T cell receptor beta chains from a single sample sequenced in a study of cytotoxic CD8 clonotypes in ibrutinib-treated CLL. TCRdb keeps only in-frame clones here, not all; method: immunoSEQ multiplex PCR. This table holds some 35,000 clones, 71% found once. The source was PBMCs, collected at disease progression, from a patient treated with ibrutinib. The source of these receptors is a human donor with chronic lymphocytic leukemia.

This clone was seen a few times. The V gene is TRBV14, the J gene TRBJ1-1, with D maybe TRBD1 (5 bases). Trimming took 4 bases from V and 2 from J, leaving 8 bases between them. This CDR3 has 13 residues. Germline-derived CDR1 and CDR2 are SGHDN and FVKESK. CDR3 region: CASSLGDNTEAFF. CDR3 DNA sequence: TGTGCCAGCAGCCTCGGGGACAACACTGAAGCTTTCTTT.

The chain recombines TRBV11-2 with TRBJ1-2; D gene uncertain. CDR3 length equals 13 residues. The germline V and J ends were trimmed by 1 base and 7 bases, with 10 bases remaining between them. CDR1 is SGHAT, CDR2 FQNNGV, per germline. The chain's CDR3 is CASSLGAGSGYTF. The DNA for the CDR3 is TGTGCCAGCAGCTTAGGGGCCGGGAGTGGCTACACCTTC. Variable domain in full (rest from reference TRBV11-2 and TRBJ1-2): EAGVAQSPRYKIIEKRQSVAFWCNPISGHATLYWYQQILGQGPKLLIQFQNNGVVDDSQLPKDRFSAERLKGVDSTLKIQPAKLEDSAVYLCASSLGAGSGYTFGSGTRLTVV.

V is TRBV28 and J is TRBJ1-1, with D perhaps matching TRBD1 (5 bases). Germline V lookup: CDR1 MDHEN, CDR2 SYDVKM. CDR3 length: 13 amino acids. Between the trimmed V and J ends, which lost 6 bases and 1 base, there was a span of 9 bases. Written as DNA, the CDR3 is TGTGCCAGCAGGGGGGGTGGGAACACTGAAGCTTTCTTT. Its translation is CASRGGGNTEAFF.

CDR3 nucleotides: TGTGCCACCACTCCAGGGCCCTCCTACAATGAGCAGTTCTTC. Protein sequence: CATTPGPSYNEQFF. V gene TRBV19 combines with J gene TRBJ2-1; D possibly corresponds to TRBD1 (5 bases). CDR1 and CDR2 (germline): LNHDA, SQIVND (reference sequence). The germline V and J ends were trimmed by 10 bases and 0 bases, with 13 bases remaining between them. The CDR3 totals 14 residues.

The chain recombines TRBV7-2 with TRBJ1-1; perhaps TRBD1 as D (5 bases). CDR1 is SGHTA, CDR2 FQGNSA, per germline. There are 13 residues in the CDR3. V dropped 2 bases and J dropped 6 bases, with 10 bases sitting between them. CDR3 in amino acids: CASSLPRGAEAFF. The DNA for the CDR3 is TGTGCCAGCAGCTTACCCCGGGGGGCTGAAGCTTTCTTT.

CDR3 amino acids: CASSIGGGYTF. The CDR3 nucleotides are TGTGCCAGTAGTATAGGGGGAGGCTACACCTTC. This chain joins TRBV19 and TRBJ1-2; D is unclear. Trimming left V 1 base short and J 8 bases short, with 5 bases between. CDR1 and CDR2 (germline): LNHDA, SQIVND (reference sequence). The CDR3 sequence is 11 residues long. The full variable domain, in which reference TRBV19 and TRBJ1-2 provide the parts outside the CDR3, is DGGITQSPKYLFRKEGQNVTLSCEQNLNHDAMYWYRQDPGQGLRLIYYSQIVNDFQKGDIAEGYSVSREKKESFPLTVTSAQKNPTAFYLCASSIGGGYTFGSGTRLTVV.

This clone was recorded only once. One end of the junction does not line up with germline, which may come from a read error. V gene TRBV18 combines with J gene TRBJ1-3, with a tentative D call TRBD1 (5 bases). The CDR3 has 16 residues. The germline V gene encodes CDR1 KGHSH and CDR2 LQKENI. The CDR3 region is CASSPQERASRNTIYF. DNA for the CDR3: TGTGCCAGCTCGCCACAGGAGAGGGCAAGCAGAAACACCATATATTTT.

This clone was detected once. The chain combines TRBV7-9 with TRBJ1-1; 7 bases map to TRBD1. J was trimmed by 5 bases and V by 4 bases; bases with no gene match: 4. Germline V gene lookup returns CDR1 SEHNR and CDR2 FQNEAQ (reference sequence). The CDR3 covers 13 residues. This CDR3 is CASSSQGSTEAFF. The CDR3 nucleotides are TGTGCCAGCAGCTCACAGGGGTCGACTGAAGCTTTCTTT.

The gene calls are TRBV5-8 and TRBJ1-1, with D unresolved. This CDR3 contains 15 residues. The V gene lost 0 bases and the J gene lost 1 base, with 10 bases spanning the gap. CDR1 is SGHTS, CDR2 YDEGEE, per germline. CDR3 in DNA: TGTGCCAGCAGCTTGGGTCGGCGGCGGAACACTGAAGCTTTCTTT. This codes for CASSLGRRRNTEAFF.

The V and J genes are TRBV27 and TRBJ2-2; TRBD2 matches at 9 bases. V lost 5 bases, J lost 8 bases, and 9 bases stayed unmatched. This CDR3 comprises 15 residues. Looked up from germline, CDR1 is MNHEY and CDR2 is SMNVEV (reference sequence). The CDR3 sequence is CASSLWVAGVGELFF. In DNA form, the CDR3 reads TGTGCCAGCAGTCTATGGGTAGCGGGGGTTGGGGAGCTGTTTTTT.

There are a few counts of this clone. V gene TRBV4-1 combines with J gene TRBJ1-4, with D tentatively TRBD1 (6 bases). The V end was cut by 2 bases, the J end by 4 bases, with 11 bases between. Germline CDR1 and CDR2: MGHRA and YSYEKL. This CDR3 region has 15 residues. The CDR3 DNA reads TGCGCCAGCAGCCAAACGGACAGAATTAATGAAAAACTGTTTTTT. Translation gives CASSQTDRINEKLFF.

The CDR3 sequence is CASSTSGGRNEQFF. In DNA, the CDR3 is TGTGCCAGTTCGACTAGCGGGGGGCGGAATGAGCAGTTCTTC. The chain recombines TRBV19 with TRBJ2-1; 13 bases agree with TRBD2. After removal of 8 bases from V and 7 bases from J, the junction contained 5 bases not matched to a gene. There are 14 residues in the CDR3. The germline CDR1 and CDR2 sequences are LNHDA and SQIVND (reference sequence). Full variable domain (rest looked up from reference TRBV19 and TRBJ2-1): DGGITQSPKYLFRKEGQNVTLSCEQNLNHDAMYWYRQDPGQGLRLIYYSQIVNDFQKGDIAEGYSVSREKKESFPLTVTSAQKNPTAFYLCASSTSGGRNEQFFGPGTRLTVL.

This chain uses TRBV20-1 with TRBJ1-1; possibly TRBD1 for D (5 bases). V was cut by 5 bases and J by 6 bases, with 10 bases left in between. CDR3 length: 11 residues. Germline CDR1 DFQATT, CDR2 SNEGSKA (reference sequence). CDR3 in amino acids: CSALGGAEAFF. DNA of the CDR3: TGCAGTGCTCTCGGGGGGGCTGAAGCTTTCTTT.

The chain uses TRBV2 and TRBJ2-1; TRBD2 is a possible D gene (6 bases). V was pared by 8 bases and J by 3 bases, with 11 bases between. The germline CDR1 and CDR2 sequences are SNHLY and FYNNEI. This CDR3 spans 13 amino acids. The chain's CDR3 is CASGDSDYNEQFF. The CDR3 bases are TGTGCCAGCGGGGACTCCGACTACAATGAGCAGTTCTTC.

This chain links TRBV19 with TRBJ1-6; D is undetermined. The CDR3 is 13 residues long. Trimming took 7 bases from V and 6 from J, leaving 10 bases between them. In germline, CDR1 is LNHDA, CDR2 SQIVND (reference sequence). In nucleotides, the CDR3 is TGTGCCAGTATAGGGCAGATTAATTCACCCCTCCACTTT. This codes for CASIGQINSPLHF.

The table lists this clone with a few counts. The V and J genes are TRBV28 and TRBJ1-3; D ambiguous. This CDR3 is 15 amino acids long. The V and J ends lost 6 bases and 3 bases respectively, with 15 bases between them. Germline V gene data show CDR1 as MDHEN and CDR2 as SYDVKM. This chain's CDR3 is CASSPRVFGGNTIYF. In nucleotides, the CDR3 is TGTGCCAGCAGCCCTAGGGTCTTCGGTGGAAACACCATATATTTT.

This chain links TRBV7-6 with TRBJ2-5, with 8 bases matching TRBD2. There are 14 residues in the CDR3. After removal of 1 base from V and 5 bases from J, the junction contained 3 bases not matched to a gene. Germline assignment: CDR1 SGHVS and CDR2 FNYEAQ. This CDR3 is CASSLGTGGETQYF. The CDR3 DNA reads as TGTGCCAGCAGCTTAGGGACGGGAGGGGAGACCCAGTACTTC.

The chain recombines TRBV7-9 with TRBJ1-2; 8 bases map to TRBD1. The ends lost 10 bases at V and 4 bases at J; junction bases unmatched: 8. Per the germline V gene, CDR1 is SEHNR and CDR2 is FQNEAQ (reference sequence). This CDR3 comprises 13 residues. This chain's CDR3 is CAIPGGFGYGYTF. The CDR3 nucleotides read TGTGCCATCCCAGGGGGCTTTGGCTATGGCTACACCTTC.

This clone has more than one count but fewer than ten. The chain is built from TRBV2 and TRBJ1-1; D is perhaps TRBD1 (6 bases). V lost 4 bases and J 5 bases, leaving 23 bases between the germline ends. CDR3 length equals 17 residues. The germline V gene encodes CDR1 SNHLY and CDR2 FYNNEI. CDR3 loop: CASSGGVIRTVRTEAFF. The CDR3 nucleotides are TGTGCCAGCAGTGGGGGAGTAATCCGGACAGTCAGGACTGAAGCTTTCTTT.

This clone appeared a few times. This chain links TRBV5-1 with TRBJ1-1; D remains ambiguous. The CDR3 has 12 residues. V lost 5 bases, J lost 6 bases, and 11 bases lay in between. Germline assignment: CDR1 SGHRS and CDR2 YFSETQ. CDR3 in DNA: TGCGCCAGCAGTGAGGGAGTCGCTGAAGCTTTCTTT. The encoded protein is CASSEGVAEAFF.

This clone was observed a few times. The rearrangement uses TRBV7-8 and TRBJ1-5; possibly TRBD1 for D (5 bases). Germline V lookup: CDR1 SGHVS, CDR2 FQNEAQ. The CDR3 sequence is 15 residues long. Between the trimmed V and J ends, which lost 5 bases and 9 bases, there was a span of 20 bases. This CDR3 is CASSPSLGGGSPQHF. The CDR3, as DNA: TGTGCCAGCAGCCCCAGTTTGGGTGGGGGGTCGCCCCAGCATTTT.

CDR3 DNA: TGTGCCAGCAGTTCCTTTACAGGGGGCTGGCAGCCCCAGCATTTT. Translating gives CASSSFTGGWQPQHF. The chain has TRBV28 and TRBJ1-5; 9 bases map to TRBD1. J lost 7 bases, V lost 4 bases, and 8 bases had no gene match. This CDR3 spans 15 amino acids. The germline gives CDR1 MDHEN, CDR2 SYDVKM.

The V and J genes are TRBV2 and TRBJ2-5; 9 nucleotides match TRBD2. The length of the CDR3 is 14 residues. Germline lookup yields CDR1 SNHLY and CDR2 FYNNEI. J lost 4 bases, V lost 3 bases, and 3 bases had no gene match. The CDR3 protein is CASSEASGVETQYF. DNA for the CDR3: TGTGCCAGCAGTGAGGCTAGCGGGGTAGAGACCCAGTACTTC.

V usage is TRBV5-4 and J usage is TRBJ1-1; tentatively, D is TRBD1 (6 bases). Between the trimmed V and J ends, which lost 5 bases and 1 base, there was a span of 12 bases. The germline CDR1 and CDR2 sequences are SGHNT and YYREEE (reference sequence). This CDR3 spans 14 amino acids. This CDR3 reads CASSGGLTNTEAFF. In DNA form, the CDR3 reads TGTGCCAGCAGTGGGGGCCTGACGAACACTGAAGCTTTCTTT.

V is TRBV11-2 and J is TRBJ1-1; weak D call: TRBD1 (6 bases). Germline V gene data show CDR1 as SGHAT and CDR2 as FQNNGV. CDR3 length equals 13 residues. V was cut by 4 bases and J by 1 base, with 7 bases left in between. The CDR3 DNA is TGTGCCAGCAGCTCGGACAGGAACACTGAAGCTTTCTTT. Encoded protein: CASSSDRNTEAFF. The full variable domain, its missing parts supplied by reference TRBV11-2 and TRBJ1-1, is EAGVAQSPRYKIIEKRQSVAFWCNPISGHATLYWYQQILGQGPKLLIQFQNNGVVDDSQLPKDRFSAERLKGVDSTLKIQPAKLEDSAVYLCASSSDRNTEAFFGQGTRLTVV.

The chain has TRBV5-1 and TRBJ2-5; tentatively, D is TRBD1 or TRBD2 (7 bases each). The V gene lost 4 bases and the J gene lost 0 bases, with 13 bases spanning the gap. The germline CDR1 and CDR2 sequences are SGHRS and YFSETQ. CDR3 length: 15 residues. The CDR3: CASSPQGGYQETQYF. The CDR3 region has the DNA TGCGCCAGCAGCCCTCAGGGGGGGTACCAAGAGACCCAGTACTTC.

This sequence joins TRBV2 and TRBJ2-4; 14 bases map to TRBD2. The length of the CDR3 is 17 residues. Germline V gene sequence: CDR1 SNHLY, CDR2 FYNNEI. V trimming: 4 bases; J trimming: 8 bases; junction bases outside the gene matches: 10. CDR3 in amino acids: CASSGGLAGAPRDIQYF. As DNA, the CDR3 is TGTGCCAGCAGTGGGGGACTAGCGGGGGCCCCGAGGGACATTCAGTACTTC.